This T cell receptor beta chain was recovered during a study of cytomegalovirus exposure and HLA in healthy donors. This clone appeared a few times. This CDR3 spans 17 amino acids. J gave up 8 bases and V 7 bases, and 17 bases lay outside the gene matches. The germline gives CDR1 SNHLY, CDR2 FYNNEI. This PCR relied on a set of 60 Vbeta primers and 13 Jbeta primers. Sequencing was performed with immunoSEQ multiplex PCR; in TCRdb, only in-frame clones are kept and a portion is missing. The table shows some 130,000 clones, with 84% occurring only once. This receptor was obtained from a middle-aged man in good health and CMV-seronegative. The rearrangement joins TRBV2 to TRBJ2-4; 10 bases align to TRBD1. Specimen: PBMCs. CDR3 nucleotides: TGTGCCAGCATTCCGCATCCCGGGACAGGGGCGCCTGACATTCAGTACTTC. It yields the protein CASIPHPGTGAPDIQYF.